The T cell receptor beta chain described here comes from a study of PD-1 blockade in mismatch repair-deficient tumors. This table comes from immunoSEQ multiplex PCR, and its TCRdb copy is limited to in-frame clones, with some not included. The data contain 7,000 to 9,000 clones, about 90% of them singletons. Trimming left V 7 bases short and J 2 bases short, with 20 bases between. Germline lookup yields CDR1 SEHNR and CDR2 FQNEAQ (reference sequence). CDR3 length: 16 amino acids. Indicated time point: roughly 10-day in vitro stimulation with candidate neoantigen peptide 7. Each of over 5 ELISpot-reactive candidate peptides was used for roughly 10-day stimulation. On this clone itself: Its target is not known.

The receptor was isolated from an adult with mismatch repair-deficient cancer. The sample consisted of cells cultured in vitro, taken from a patient treated with pembrolizumab. The chain uses TRBV7-9 and TRBJ2-5; D is perhaps TRBD1 (5 bases). CDR3 sequence: CASIQGVGALQETQYF. CDR3 DNA: TGTGCCAGCATCCAAGGGGTAGGGGCCCTTCAAGAGACCCAGTACTTC.